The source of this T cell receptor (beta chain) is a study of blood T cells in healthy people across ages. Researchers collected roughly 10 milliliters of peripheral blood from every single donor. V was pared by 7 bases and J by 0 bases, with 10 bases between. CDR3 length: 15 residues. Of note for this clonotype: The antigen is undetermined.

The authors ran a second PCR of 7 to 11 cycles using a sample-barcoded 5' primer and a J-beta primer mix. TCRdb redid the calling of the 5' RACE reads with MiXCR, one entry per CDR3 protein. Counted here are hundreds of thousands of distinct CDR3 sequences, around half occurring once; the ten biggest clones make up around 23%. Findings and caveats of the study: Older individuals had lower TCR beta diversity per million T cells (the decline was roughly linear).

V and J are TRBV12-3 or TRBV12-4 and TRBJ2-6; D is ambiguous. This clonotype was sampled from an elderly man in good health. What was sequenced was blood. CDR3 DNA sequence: TGTGCCAGCATGGCCAGTACCTCTGGGGCCAACGTCCTGACTTTC. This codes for CASMASTSGANVLTF.